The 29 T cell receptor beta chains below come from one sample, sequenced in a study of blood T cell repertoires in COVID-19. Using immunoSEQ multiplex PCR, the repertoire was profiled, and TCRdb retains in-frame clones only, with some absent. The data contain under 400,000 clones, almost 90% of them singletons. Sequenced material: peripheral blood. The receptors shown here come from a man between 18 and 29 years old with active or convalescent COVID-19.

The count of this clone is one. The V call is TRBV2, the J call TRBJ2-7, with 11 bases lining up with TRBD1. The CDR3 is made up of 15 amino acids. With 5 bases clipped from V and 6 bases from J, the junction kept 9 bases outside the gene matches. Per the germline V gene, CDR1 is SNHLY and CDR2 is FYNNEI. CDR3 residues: CASSTLTGTGGEQYF. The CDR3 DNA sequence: TGTGCCAGCAGTACCCTGACCGGGACAGGGGGCGAGCAGTACTTC.

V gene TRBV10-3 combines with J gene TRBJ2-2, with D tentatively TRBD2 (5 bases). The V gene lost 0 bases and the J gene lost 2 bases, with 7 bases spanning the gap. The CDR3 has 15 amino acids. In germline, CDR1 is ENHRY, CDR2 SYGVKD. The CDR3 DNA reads TGTGCCATCAGTGAGTCGGACTTCAACACCGGGGAGCTGTTTTTT. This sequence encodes CAISESDFNTGELFF.

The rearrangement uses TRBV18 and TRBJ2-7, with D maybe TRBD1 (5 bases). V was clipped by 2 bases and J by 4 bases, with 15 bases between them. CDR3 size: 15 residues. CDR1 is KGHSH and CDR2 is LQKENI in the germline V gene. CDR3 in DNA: TGTGCCAGCTCACCATTCAACAGTGGGGCATACGAGCAGTACTTC. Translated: CASSPFNSGAYEQYF. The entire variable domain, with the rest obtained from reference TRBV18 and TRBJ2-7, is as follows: NAGVMQNPRHLVRRRGQEARLRCSPMKGHSHVYWYRQLPEEGLKFMVYLQKENIIDESGMPKERFSAEFPKEGPSILRIQQVVRGDSAAYFCASSPFNSGAYEQYFGPGTRLTVT.

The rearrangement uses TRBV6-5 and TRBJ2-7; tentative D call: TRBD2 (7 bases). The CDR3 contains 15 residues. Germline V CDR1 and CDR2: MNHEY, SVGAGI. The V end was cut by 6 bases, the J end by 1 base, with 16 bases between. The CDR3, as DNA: TGTGCCAGCAGGAGGGGGGGAGACGGGTCCTACGAGCAGTACTTC. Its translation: CASRRGGDGSYEQYF.

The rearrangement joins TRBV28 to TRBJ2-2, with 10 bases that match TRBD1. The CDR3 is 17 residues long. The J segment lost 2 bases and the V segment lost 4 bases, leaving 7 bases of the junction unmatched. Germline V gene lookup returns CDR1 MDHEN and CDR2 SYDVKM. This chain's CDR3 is CASSSSPTGGNTGELFF. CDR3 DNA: TGTGCCAGCAGTTCCAGCCCGACAGGGGGCAACACCGGGGAGCTGTTTTTT. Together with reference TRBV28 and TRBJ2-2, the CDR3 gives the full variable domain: DVKVTQSSRYLVKRTGEKVFLECVQDMDHENMFWYRQDPGLGLRLIYFSYDVKMKEKGDIPEGYSVSREKKERFSLILESASTNQTSMYLCASSSSPTGGNTGELFFGEGSRLTVL.

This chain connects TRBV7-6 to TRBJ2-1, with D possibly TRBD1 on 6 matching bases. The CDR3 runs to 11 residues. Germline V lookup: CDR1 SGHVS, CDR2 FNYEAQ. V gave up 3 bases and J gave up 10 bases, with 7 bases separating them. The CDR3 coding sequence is TGTGCCAGCAGCTTCGGACAGGAGCAGTTCTTC. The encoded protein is CASSFGQEQFF. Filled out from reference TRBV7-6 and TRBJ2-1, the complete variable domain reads GAGVSQSPRYKVTKRGQDVALRCDPISGHVSLYWYRQALGQGPEFLTYFNYEAQQDKSGLPNDRFSAERPEGSISTLTIQRTEQRDSAMYRCASSFGQEQFFGPGTRLTVL.

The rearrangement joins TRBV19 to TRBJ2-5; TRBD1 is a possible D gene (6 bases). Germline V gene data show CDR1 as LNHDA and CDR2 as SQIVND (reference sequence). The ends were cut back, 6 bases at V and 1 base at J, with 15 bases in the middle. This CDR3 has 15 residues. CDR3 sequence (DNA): TGTGCCAGTAGGATGACAGGCCACCTCCAAGAGACCCAGTACTTC. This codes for CASRMTGHLQETQYF.

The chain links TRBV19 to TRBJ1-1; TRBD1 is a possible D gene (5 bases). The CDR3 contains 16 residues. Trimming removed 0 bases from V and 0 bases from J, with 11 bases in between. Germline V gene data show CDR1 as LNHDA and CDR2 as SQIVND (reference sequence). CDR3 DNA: TGTGCCAGTAGTATAGATCTGGGGCTAATGAACACTGAAGCTTTCTTT. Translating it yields CASSIDLGLMNTEAFF.

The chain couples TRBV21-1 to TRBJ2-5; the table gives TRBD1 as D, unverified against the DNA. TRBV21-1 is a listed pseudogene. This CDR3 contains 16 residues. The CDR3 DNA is TGTGCCAGCAGCAAACGCCTGGAGCAGGGGCGAGAGACCCAGTACTTC. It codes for CASSKRLEQGRETQYF.

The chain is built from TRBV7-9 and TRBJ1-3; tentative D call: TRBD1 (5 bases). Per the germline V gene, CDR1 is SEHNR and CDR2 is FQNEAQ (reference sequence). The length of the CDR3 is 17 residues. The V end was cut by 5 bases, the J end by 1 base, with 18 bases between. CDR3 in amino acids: CASSPTLWGGSGNTIYF. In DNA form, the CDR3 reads TGTGCCAGCAGCCCAACACTTTGGGGGGGGTCTGGAAACACCATATATTTT.

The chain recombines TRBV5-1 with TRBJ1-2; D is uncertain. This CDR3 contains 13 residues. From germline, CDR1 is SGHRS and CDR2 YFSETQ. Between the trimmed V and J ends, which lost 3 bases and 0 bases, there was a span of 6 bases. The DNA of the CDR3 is TGCGCCAGCAGCTCACAAGCTAACTATGGCTACACCTTC. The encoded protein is CASSSQANYGYTF.

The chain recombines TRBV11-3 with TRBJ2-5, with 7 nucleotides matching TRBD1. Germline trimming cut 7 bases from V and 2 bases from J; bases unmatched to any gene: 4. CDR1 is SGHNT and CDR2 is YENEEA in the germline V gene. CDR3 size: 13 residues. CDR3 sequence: CASKGTEQETQYF. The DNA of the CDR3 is TGTGCCAGCAAGGGGACAGAACAAGAGACCCAGTACTTC. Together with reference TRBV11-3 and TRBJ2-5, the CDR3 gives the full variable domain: EAGVVQSPRYKIIEKKQPVAFWCNPISGHNTLYWYLQNLGQGPELLIRYENEEAVDDSQLPKDRFSAERLKGVDSTLKIQPAELGDSAVYLCASKGTEQETQYFGPGTRLLVL.

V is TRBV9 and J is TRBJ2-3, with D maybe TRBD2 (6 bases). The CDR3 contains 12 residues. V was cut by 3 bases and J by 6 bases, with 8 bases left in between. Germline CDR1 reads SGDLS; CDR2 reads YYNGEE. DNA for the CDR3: TGTGCCAGCAGCGCCCGGGGGGATACGCAGTATTTT. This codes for CASSARGDTQYF.

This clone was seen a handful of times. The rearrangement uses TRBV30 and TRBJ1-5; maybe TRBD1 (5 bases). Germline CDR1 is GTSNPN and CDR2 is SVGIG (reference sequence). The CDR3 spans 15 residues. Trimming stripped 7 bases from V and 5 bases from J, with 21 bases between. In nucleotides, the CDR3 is TGTGCCTTGGCCCAGGGCTCAAATTCCCATCAGCCCCAGCATTTT. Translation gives CALAQGSNSHQPQHF.

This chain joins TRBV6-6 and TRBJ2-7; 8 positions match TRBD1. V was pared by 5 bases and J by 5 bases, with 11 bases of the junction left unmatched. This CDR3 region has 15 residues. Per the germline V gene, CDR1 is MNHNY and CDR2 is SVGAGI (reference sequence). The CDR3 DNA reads TGTGCCAGCAGTCCTTGGAACAGGGGGACCCACGAGCAGTACTTC. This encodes CASSPWNRGTHEQYF.

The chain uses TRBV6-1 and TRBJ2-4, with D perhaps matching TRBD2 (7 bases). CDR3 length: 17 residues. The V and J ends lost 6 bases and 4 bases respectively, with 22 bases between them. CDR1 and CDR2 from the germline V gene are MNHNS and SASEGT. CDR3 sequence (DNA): TGTGCCAGCAGCGAACAGCTCGGGGGGCAGACTAAAAACATTCAGTACTTC. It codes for CASSEQLGGQTKNIQYF.

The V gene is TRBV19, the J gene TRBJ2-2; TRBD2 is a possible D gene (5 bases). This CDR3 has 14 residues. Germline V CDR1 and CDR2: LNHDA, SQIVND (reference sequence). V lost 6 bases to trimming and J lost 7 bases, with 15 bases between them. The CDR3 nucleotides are TGTGCCAGTAGAGGACTCATGGTAGGCGGGGAGCTGTTTTTT. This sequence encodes CASRGLMVGGELFF.

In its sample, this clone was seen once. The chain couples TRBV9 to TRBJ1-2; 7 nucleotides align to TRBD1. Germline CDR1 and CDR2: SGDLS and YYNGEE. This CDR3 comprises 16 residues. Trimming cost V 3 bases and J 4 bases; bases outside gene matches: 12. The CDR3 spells CASSGTTGARGYGYTF. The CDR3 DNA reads TGTGCCAGCAGCGGAACAACAGGGGCCCGCGGCTATGGCTACACCTTC.

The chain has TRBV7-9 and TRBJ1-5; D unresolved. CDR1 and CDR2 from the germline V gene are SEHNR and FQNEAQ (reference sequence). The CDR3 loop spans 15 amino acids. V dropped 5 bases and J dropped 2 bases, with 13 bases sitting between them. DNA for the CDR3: TGTGCCAGCAGCATCGGTGGCCTAGGCAATCAGCCCCAGCATTTT. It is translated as CASSIGGLGNQPQHF.

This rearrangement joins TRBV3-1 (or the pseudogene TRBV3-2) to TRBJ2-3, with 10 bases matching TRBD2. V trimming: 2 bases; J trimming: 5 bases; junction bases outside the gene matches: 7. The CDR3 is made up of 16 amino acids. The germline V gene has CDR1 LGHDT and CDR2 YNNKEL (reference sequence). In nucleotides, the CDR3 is TGTGCCAGCAGCCAACCTCGGACTAGCGGAAAAGATACGCAGTATTTT. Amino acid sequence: CASSQPRTSGKDTQYF.

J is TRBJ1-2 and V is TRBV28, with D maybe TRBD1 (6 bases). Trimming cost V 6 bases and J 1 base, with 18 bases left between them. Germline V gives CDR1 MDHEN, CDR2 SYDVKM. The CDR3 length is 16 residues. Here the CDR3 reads CASSIGGARFNYGYTF. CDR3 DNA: TGTGCCAGCAGCATAGGGGGTGCGCGTTTTAACTATGGCTACACCTTC.

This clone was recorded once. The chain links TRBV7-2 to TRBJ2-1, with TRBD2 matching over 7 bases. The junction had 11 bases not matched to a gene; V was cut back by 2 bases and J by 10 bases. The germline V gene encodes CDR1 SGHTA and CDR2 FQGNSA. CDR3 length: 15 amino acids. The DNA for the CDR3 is TGTGCCAGCAGCTTAATTCGCCTAGCGGAGGGAGAGCAGTTCTTC. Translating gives CASSLIRLAEGEQFF.

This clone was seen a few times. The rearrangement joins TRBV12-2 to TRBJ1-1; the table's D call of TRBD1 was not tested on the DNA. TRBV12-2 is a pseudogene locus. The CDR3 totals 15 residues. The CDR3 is CASRLPDRMNTEAFF. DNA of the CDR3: TGTGCAAGTCGCTTACCTGACAGGATGAACACTGAAGCTTTCTTT.

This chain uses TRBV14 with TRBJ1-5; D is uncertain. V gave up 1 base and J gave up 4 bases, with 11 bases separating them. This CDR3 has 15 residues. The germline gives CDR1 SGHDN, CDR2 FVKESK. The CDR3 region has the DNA TGTGCCAGCAGCCAAGTATATAGAAGAAATCAGCCCCAGCATTTT. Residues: CASSQVYRRNQPQHF.

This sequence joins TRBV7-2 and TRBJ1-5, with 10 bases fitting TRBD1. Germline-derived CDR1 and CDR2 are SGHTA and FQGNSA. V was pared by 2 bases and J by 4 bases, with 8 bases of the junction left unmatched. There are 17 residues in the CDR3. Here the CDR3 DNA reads TGTGCCAGCAGCTTACTAGGACAGGGGGTTTTTAATCAGCCCCAGCATTTT. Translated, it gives CASSLLGQGVFNQPQHF. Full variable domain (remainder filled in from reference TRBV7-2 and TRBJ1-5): GAGVSQSPSNKVTEKGKDVELRCDPISGHTALYWYRQSLGQGLEFLIYFQGNSAPDKSGLPSDRFSAERTGGSVSTLTIQRTQQEDSAVYLCASSLLGQGVFNQPQHFGDGTRLSIL.

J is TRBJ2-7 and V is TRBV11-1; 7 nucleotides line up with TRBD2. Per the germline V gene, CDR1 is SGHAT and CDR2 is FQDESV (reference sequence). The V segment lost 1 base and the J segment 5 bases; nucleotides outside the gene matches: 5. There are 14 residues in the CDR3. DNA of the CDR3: TGTGCCAGCAGCTTAGGCCAGGGAGGGGACGAGCAGTACTTC. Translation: CASSLGQGGDEQYF.

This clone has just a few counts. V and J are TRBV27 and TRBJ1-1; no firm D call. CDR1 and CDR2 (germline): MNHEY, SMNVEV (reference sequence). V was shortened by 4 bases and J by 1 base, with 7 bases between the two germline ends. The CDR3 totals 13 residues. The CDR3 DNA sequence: TGTGCCAGCAGTTCCATCCAGAACACTGAAGCTTTCTTT. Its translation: CASSSIQNTEAFF.

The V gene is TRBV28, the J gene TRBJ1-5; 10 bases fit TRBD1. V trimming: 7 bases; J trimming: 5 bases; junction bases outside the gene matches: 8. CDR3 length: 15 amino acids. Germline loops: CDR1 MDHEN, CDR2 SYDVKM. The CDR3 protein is CASTYDRGLYQPQHF. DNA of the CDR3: TGTGCCAGCACTTACGACAGGGGGCTCTATCAGCCCCAGCATTTT. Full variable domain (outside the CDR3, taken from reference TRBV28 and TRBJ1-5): DVKVTQSSRYLVKRTGEKVFLECVQDMDHENMFWYRQDPGLGLRLIYFSYDVKMKEKGDIPEGYSVSREKKERFSLILESASTNQTSMYLCASTYDRGLYQPQHFGDGTRLSIL.

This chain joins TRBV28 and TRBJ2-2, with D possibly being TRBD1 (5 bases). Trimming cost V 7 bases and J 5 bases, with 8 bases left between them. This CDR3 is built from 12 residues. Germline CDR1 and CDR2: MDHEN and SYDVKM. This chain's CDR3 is CASIRGTGELFF. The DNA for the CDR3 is TGTGCCAGCATAAGGGGAACCGGGGAGCTGTTTTTT. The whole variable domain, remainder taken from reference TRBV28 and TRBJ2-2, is DVKVTQSSRYLVKRTGEKVFLECVQDMDHENMFWYRQDPGLGLRLIYFSYDVKMKEKGDIPEGYSVSREKKERFSLILESASTNQTSMYLCASIRGTGELFFGEGSRLTVL.